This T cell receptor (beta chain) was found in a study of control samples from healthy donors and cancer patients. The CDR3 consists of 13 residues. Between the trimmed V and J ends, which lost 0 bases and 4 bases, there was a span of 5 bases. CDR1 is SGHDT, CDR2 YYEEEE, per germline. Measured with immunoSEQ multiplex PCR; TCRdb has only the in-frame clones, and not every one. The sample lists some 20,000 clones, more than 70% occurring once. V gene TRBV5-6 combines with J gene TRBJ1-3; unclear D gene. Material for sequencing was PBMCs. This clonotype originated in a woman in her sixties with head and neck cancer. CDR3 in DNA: TGTGCCAGCAGCTTGGACACCGGAAACACCATATATTTT. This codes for CASSLDTGNTIYF.